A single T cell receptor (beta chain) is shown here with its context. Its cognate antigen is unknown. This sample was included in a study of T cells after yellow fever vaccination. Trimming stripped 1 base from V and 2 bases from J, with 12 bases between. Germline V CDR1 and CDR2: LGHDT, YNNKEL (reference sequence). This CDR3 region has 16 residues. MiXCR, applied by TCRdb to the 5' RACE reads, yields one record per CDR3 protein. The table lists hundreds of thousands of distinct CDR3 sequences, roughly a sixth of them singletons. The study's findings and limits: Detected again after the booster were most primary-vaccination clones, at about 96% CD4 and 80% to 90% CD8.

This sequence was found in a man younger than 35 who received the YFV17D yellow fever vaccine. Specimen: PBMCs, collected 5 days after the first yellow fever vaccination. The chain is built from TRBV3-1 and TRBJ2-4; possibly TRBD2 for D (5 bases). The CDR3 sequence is CASSQGLTKPKNIQYF. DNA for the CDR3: TGTGCCAGCAGCCAAGGGCTGACTAAACCCAAAAACATTCAGTACTTC.